This is a list of T cell receptor beta chains from one sample in a study of blood T cell repertoires in COVID-19. TCRdb keeps only in-frame clones here, not all; method: immunoSEQ multiplex PCR. The table has roughly 150,000 clones, roughly four fifths seen once. Sequenced input: PBMCs or T cells enriched from blood (not recorded which). The receptors were gathered from a man aged 50 or older who had recovered from COVID-19. Each CDR3 is given with its conserved first and last residue. Each record gives: V gene, D gene, clone size, J gene, CDR3 DNA, CDR3 protein. The D gene is left open where the match is weak. Clone size is not always given. Where it is, it says once, few, many or a class for expanded clones.

TRBV5-1,TRBD1,once,TRBJ2-7,TGCGCCAGCAGCTCTAACCTGGGACAGTTCTACGAGCAGTACTTC,CASSSNLGQFYEQYF
TRBV14,NA,NA,TRBJ1-2,TGTGCCAGCAGCCCGGACAGAGACTATGGCTACACCTTC,CASSPDRDYGYTF
TRBV30,NA,NA,TRBJ1-2,TGTGCCTGGAGTTATGGGCGGAGGAGCTATGGCTACACCTTC,CAWSYGRRSYGYTF
TRBV6-2/TRBV6-3,TRBD1,NA,TRBJ1-5,TGTGCCAGCAGTTACTCGGCACAGGGGGCTCGTAGCAATCAGCCCCAGCATTTT,CASSYSAQGARSNQPQHF
TRBV2,NA,few,TRBJ2-3,TGTGCCAGCAGTTGGGAGGGGGGCATAGATACGCAGTATTTT,CASSWEGGIDTQYF
TRBV11-1,TRBD1,NA,TRBJ2-2,TGTGCCAGCAGCTCTACAGGGGGCCTCACCGGGGAGCTGTTTTTT,CASSSTGGLTGELFF
TRBV9,NA,NA,TRBJ2-5,TGTGCCAGCAGCGCAGACCAAGAGACCCAGTACTTC,CASSADQETQYF
TRBV12-3/TRBV12-4,NA,NA,TRBJ1-5,TGTGCCAGCAGTTTGGCCAGAAATCAGCCCCAGCATTTT,CASSLARNQPQHF
TRBV7-9,TRBD1,NA,TRBJ2-7,TGTGCCAGCACCGGTCGTCGGACAGGCTCCTACGAGCAGTACTTC,CASTGRRTGSYEQYF
TRBV5-4,NA,NA,TRBJ1-1,TGTGCCAGCAGCTGGGGGCTTGAGGGTGAAGCTTTCTTT,CASSWGLEGEAFF
TRBV13,TRBD1,NA,TRBJ1-1,TGTGCCAGCAGCTGGACAGGGGAAACTGAAGCTTTCTTT,CASSWTGETEAFF
TRBV5-1,TRBD1,NA,TRBJ1-2,TGCGCCAGCAGCCCGACAGGGCCGGAATATGGCTACACCTTC,CASSPTGPEYGYTF
TRBV3-1/TRBV3-2,NA,NA,TRBJ1-1,TGTGCCAGCAGCGAAGGGGGGAGGTTGAACACTGAAGCTTTCTTT,CASSEGGRLNTEAFF
TRBV3-1/TRBV3-2,TRBD2,NA,TRBJ2-1,TGTGCCAGCAGCCAGACTAGCGGGCAGGCTGAGCAGTTCTTC,CASSQTSGQAEQFF
TRBV6-5,TRBD1,NA,TRBJ1-1,TGTGCCAGCAGTCAGACAGGGGACGCTGAAGCTTTCTTT,CASSQTGDAEAFF
TRBV10-2,NA,NA,TRBJ1-5,TGCGTCAGCAGAAGCGGGGCTGGTAATCAGCCCCAGCATTTT,CVSRSGAGNQPQHF
TRBV7-9,TRBD1,NA,TRBJ2-5,TGTGCCAGCAGCCGGCCAGGGGGCAGGGAGACCCAGTACTTC,CASSRPGGRETQYF
TRBV7-3,TRBD1,once,TRBJ1-4,TGTGCCAGCAGCTCCGGACAGGCAACTAATGAAAAACTGTTTTTT,CASSSGQATNEKLFF
TRBV27,TRBD1,NA,TRBJ1-6,TGTGCCAGCAGCGCCCGGGACAGGGGGACCTATAATTCACCCCTCCACTTT,CASSARDRGTYNSPLHF
TRBV7-2,NA,NA,TRBJ2-3,TGTGCCAGCAGCTTAAGCTCGCCAACCATAAGCACAGATACGCAGTATTTT,CASSLSSPTISTDTQYF
TRBV5-1,TRBD2,NA,TRBJ2-5,TGCGCCAGCAGCTTGAGGCTAGCGGAGAGAGGAGCCCAGTACTTC,CASSLRLAERGAQYF
TRBV18,TRBD1,once,TRBJ2-2,TGTGCCAGCTCACCGGGACAGGGGCGGTCGGACACCGGGGAGCTGTTTTTT,CASSPGQGRSDTGELFF
TRBV5-1,TRBD2,NA,TRBJ2-2,TGCGCCAGCAGCTTGGGTAGCGGGGGGCCGGCGAACACCGGGGAGCTGTTTTTT,CASSLGSGGPANTGELFF